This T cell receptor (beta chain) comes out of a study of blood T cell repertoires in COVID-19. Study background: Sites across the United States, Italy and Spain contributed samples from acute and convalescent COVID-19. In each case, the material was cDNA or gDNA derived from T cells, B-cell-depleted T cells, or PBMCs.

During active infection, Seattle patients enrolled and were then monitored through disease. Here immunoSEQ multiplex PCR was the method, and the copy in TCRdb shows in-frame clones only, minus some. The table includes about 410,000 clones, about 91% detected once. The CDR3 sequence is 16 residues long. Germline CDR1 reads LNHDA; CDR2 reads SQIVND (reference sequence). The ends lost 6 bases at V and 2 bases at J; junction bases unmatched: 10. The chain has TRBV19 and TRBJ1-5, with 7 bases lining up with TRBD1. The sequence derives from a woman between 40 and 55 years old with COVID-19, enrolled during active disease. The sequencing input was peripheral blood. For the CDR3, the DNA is TGTGCCAGTAGCAAACAGGGGATGTCGGGCAATCAGCCCCAGCATTTT. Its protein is CASSKQGMSGNQPQHF.